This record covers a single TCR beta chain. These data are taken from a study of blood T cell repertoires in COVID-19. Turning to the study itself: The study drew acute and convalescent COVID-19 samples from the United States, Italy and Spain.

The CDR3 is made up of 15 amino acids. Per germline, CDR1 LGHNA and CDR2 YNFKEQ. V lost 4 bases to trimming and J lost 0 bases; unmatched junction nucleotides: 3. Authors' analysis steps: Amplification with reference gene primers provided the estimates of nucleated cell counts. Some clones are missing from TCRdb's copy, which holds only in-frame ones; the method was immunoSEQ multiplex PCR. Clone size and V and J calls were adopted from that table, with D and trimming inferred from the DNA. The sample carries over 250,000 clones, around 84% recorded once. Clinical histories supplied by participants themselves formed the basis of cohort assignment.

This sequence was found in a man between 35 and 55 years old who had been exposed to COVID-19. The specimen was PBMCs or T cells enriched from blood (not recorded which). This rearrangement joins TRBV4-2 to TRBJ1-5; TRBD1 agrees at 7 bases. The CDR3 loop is CASSPRTGSNQPQHF. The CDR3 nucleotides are TGTGCCAGCAGCCCCAGGACAGGTAGCAATCAGCCCCAGCATTTT.